The next 24 T cell receptor beta chains were all read from a single sample in a study of long-term antiretroviral therapy in people with HIV. Investigators performed immunoSEQ version v3.0 at survey level. TCRdb's table, derived via immunoSEQ multiplex PCR, lists solely in-frame clones and lacks some. The data hold around 15,000 clones, with around 80% observed a single time. The specimen was unsorted PBMCs, collected 2.1 years after starting antiretroviral therapy. These receptor sequences come from a man aged 40-49 years with HIV.

The chain couples TRBV1 to TRBJ1-4; the DNA was not compared with TRBD1, the D call given in the table. TRBV1 is recorded as a pseudogene. The CDR3 extends over 15 amino acids. The CDR3 here is CTSSPRQGNNEKLFF. As DNA, the CDR3 is TGCACCAGCAGCCCTAGACAGGGAAATAATGAAAAACTGTTTTTT.

V gene TRBV6-5 combines with J gene TRBJ1-1, with D hard to call. Between the trimmed V and J ends, which lost 6 bases and 3 bases, there was a span of 17 bases. The CDR3 sequence is 15 residues long. Germline loops: CDR1 MNHEY, CDR2 SVGAGI. This CDR3 reads CASSPVEGADTEAFF. In DNA form, the CDR3 reads TGTGCCAGCAGCCCCGTGGAGGGCGCGGACACTGAAGCTTTCTTT.

This clone is labeled as medium-sized. The rearrangement uses TRBV6-5 and TRBJ1-6, with unresolved D. Trimming pared 4 bases from V and 7 bases from J, leaving 14 bases between. The germline V gene has CDR1 MNHEY and CDR2 SVGAGI. CDR3 length: 15 residues. The CDR3 DNA follows: TGTGCCAGCAGTTCAGGACCGACCCGGAATTCACCCCTCCACTTT. This gives the protein CASSSGPTRNSPLHF.

The chain employs TRBV30 and TRBJ1-1, with D perhaps matching TRBD1 (5 bases). V was trimmed by 3 bases and J by 5 bases, leaving 13 bases between them. The CDR3 has 13 residues. Germline lookup yields CDR1 GTSNPN and CDR2 SVGIG (reference sequence). The CDR3 reads CAWRRGVVTEAFF. For the CDR3, the DNA is TGTGCCTGGAGGCGGGGGGTGGTTACTGAAGCTTTCTTT.

This sequence joins TRBV7-9 and TRBJ2-3; tentatively, D is TRBD1 or TRBD2 (6 bases each). V was cut by 6 bases and J by 1 base, with 23 bases left in between. There are 18 residues in the CDR3. Germline CDR1 SEHNR, CDR2 FQNEAQ (reference sequence). CDR3 nucleotide sequence: TGTGCCAGCAGTCCCGCACAGGGCGGGTGGGAGGGCACAGATACGCAGTATTTT. It specifies CASSPAQGGWEGTDTQYF.

This clone was found once. The rearrangement joins TRBV25-1 to TRBJ2-3, with D hard to call. V gave up 0 bases and J gave up 4 bases, with 2 bases separating them. CDR3 size: 12 residues. Germline loops: CDR1 MGHDK, CDR2 SYGVNS. The CDR3 nucleotides read TGTGCCAGCAGTGAATATGCAGATACGCAGTATTTT. Translated: CASSEYADTQYF.

This clone was seen a single time. V is TRBV27 and J is TRBJ1-6, with D unclear. V shed 6 bases and J shed 7 bases, with 13 bases lying between them. This CDR3 contains 14 residues. Per germline, CDR1 MNHEY and CDR2 SMNVEV (reference sequence). In DNA, the CDR3 is TGTGCCAGCAGGCCCGGGGTTGGGAATTCACCCCTCCACTTT. Translating it yields CASRPGVGNSPLHF.

The chain carries TRBV5-4 and TRBJ2-7, with a weak D call TRBD2 (5 bases). The CDR3 runs to 17 residues. Germline-derived CDR1 and CDR2 are SGHNT and YYREEE (reference sequence). V was trimmed by 5 bases and J by 2 bases, leaving 23 bases between them. As DNA, the CDR3 is TGTGCCAGCAGTCAAACGGGATCCGATATACATCCCTACGAGCAGTACTTC. It specifies CASSQTGSDIHPYEQYF.

The V call is TRBV11-3, the J call TRBJ1-1; D unclear. Germline V gene lookup returns CDR1 SGHNT and CDR2 YENEEA. V gave up 5 bases and J gave up 6 bases, with 13 bases separating them. The CDR3 covers 13 residues. Written as DNA, the CDR3 is TGTGCCAGCAGCCATCTTCTCGACCCTGAAGCTTTCTTT. Translated: CASSHLLDPEAFF.

CDR3 coding DNA: TGTGCCAGTAGTGCCTGGACAGACGAAGCTTTCTTT. Encoded protein: CASSAWTDEAFF. This rearrangement joins TRBV19 to TRBJ1-1; maybe TRBD1 (6 bases). V gave up 5 bases and J gave up 8 bases, with 12 bases separating them. The CDR3 has 12 residues. From germline, CDR1 is LNHDA and CDR2 SQIVND (reference sequence).

This sequence joins TRBV15 and TRBJ2-4; 8 nucleotides align to TRBD2. The V gene end was trimmed by 5 bases and the J gene end by 6 bases; junction bases not matched to a gene: 9. The CDR3 length is 15 residues. CDR1 LNHNV and CDR2 YYDKDF come from the germline V gene (reference sequence). The CDR3 DNA reads as TGTGCCACCAGCTCTGATAGCGGGGCACTAAACATTCAGTACTTC. Protein product: CATSSDSGALNIQYF.

V and J are TRBV4-1 and TRBJ2-7; D possibly corresponds to TRBD1 (6 bases). The CDR3 length is 15 residues. V lost 0 bases and J lost 4, with 13 bases in between. Germline assignment: CDR1 MGHRA and CDR2 YSYEKL. This CDR3 is CASSQDRTEIYEQYF. The CDR3 bases are TGCGCCAGCAGCCAAGACAGGACAGAGATTTACGAGCAGTACTTC.

The chain couples TRBV5-6 to TRBJ2-7, with 8 bases matching TRBD1. J was trimmed by 0 bases and V by 4 bases; bases with no gene match: 3. CDR1 is SGHDT and CDR2 is YYEEEE in the germline V gene. The CDR3 runs 14 residues. CDR3 sequence: CASSHGTGSYEQYF. CDR3 coding DNA: TGTGCCAGCAGCCATGGGACAGGCTCCTACGAGCAGTACTTC.

The V call is TRBV25-1, the J call TRBJ1-1; D may be TRBD1 (5 bases). CDR3 length: 15 residues. V dropped 1 base and J dropped 0 bases, with 9 bases sitting between them. Per germline, CDR1 MGHDK and CDR2 SYGVNS. The CDR3 loop is CASSEWEGMNTEAFF. The CDR3 DNA reads TGTGCCAGCAGTGAATGGGAGGGGATGAACACTGAAGCTTTCTTT.

This clone has a handful of counts. The chain links TRBV6-1 to TRBJ1-5; D unclear. Between the trimmed V and J ends, which lost 3 bases and 7 bases, there was a span of 13 bases. This CDR3 is built from 14 residues. Germline V lookup: CDR1 MNHNS, CDR2 SASEGT. The CDR3: CASSDPGSRQPQHF. CDR3 bases: TGTGCCAGCAGTGACCCAGGTTCTCGGCAGCCCCAGCATTTT.

V and J are TRBV18 and TRBJ1-5; weak D call: TRBD1 (6 bases). The CDR3 spans 14 residues. Deletions cut 2 bases from V and 6 bases from J, with 11 bases between. Per the germline V gene, CDR1 is KGHSH and CDR2 is LQKENI. CDR3 loop: CASSPGGSGQPQHF. In DNA, the CDR3 is TGTGCCAGCTCACCAGGGGGCAGTGGTCAGCCCCAGCATTTT.

The chain recombines TRBV9 with TRBJ1-2; 8 bases match TRBD1. This CDR3 comprises 15 residues. Germline assignment: CDR1 SGDLS and CDR2 YYNGEE. V shed 0 bases, J shed 5 bases, and the junction held 6 bases outside the gene matches. DNA for the CDR3: TGTGCCAGCAGCGTAGACCCGACAGGGGATTATGGCTACACCTTC. This codes for CASSVDPTGDYGYTF.

Here the CDR3 reads CASKAPSGEQYF. The CDR3 DNA sequence: TGTGCCAGCAAGGCACCTTCCGGGGAGCAGTACTTC. This chain links TRBV27 with TRBJ2-7; D gene unclear. This CDR3 is 12 amino acids long. V was trimmed by 7 bases and J by 7 bases, leaving 14 bases between them. Germline loops: CDR1 MNHEY, CDR2 SMNVEV (reference sequence).

The chain carries TRBV14 and TRBJ1-6; 8 nucleotides match TRBD1. CDR1 and CDR2 (germline): SGHDN, FVKESK. Trimming removed 2 bases from V and 12 bases from J; junction bases left unmatched: 21. The CDR3 loop spans 19 amino acids. The CDR3 nucleotides read TGTGCCAGCAGCCAAAAGACCGGGGGGACAGGACCATTCCGGGTACCCCTCCACTTT. Translation gives CASSQKTGGTGPFRVPLHF.

This clone was picked up one time. The chain uses TRBV7-9 and TRBJ1-1; TRBD1 is a possible D gene (6 bases). The V gene lost 5 bases and the J gene lost 4 bases, with 14 bases spanning the gap. Germline CDR1 and CDR2: SEHNR and FQNEAQ (reference sequence). This CDR3 spans 14 amino acids. In DNA form, the CDR3 reads TGTGCCAGCAGCCGGCCAGGGGTCCCCACTGAAGCTTTCTTT. Its translation is CASSRPGVPTEAFF.

The chain recombines TRBV27 with TRBJ1-1; 8 bases align to TRBD1. The V and J ends lost 5 bases and 1 base, in that order; junction bases with no gene match: 3. Germline V gene lookup returns CDR1 MNHEY and CDR2 SMNVEV (reference sequence). CDR3 size: 14 residues. In DNA, the CDR3 is TGTGCCAGCAGTCTCGGGACAGGGAACACTGAAGCTTTCTTT. It is translated as CASSLGTGNTEAFF.

The V call is TRBV6-1, the J call TRBJ2-7, with D possibly being TRBD2 (5 bases). The CDR3 consists of 13 residues. The germline V and J ends were trimmed by 2 bases and 7 bases, with 12 bases remaining between them. Germline V lookup: CDR1 MNHNS, CDR2 SASEGT. DNA of the CDR3: TGTGCCAGCAGTGAAACACGGACGGGGGAGCAGTACTTC. Residues: CASSETRTGEQYF.

This sequence joins TRBV27 and TRBJ2-7; 7 bases map to TRBD1. This CDR3 spans 15 amino acids. V dropped 8 bases and J dropped 7; count of bases not matched to a gene: 17. Looked up from germline, CDR1 is MNHEY and CDR2 is SMNVEV (reference sequence). The CDR3, as DNA: TGTGCCAGCTTTCCCGGGACAGTGGCGTTTGGGGAGCAGTACTTC. It translates to CASFPGTVAFGEQYF.

The chain has TRBV7-2 and TRBJ1-1; weak D call: TRBD1 (5 bases). In germline, CDR1 is SGHTA, CDR2 FQGNSA. The V and J ends lost 4 bases and 1 base respectively, with 10 bases between them. The CDR3 consists of 14 residues. The CDR3 protein is CASSYGTENTEAFF. CDR3 nucleotide sequence: TGTGCCAGCAGCTATGGGACGGAGAACACTGAAGCTTTCTTT.